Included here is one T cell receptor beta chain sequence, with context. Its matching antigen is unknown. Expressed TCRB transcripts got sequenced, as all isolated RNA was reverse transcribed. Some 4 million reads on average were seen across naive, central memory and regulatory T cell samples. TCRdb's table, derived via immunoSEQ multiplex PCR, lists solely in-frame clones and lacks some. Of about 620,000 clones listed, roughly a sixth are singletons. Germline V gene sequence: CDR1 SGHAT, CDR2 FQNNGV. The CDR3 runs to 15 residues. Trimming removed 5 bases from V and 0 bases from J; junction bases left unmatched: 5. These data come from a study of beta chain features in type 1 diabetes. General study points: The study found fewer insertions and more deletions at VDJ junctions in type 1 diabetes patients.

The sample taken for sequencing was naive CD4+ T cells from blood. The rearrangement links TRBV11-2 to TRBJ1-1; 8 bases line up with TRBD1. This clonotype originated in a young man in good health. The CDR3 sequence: CASSKGQGLNTEAFF. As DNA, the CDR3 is TGTGCCAGCAGCAAAGGACAGGGACTGAACACTGAAGCTTTCTTT.